Below, one T cell receptor (beta chain) is given with its context. This entry belongs to a study of blood T cell repertoires in COVID-19. Trimming removed 4 bases at V and 2 bases at J, with 11 bases between. The CDR3 covers 14 residues. Germline CDR1 and CDR2: SGHTA and FQGTGA. Sequencing used immunoSEQ multiplex PCR; TCRdb keeps in-frame clones, though not all of them. The table lists under 450,000 clones, over 75% of them singletons. This chain uses TRBV7-3 with TRBJ1-1; a weak D match, TRBD1 (6 bases). The TCR was taken from a woman between 40 and 55 years old with COVID-19, enrolled during active disease. Input material: peripheral blood. The CDR3 bases are TGTGCCAGCAGCTCGCCGGACAGAAACACTGAAGCTTTCTTT. Its translation is CASSSPDRNTEAFF. Complete variable domain (other parts from reference TRBV7-3 and TRBJ1-1): GAGVSQTPSNKVTEKGKYVELRCDPISGHTALYWYRQSLGQGPEFLIYFQGTGAADDSGLPNDRFFAVRPEGSVSTLKIQRTERGDSAVYLCASSSPDRNTEAFFGQGTRLTVV.